The 11 T cell receptor beta chains reported below all come from one sample, sequenced in a study of cytomegalovirus exposure and HLA in healthy donors. Profiled with immunoSEQ multiplex PCR; TCRdb holds only in-frame clones, not every one. The table records about 110,000 clones, around 90% of them present only once. The material sequenced was PBMCs. The receptors stem from a woman aged 18 to 35 in good health and CMV-seropositive.

The chain employs TRBV10-1 and TRBJ1-2, with 7 bases lining up with TRBD1. In germline, CDR1 is WNHNN, CDR2 SYGVQD (reference sequence). The trim removed 3 bases at V and 8 bases at J, leaving 9 bases unmatched. This CDR3 has 14 amino acids. The CDR3 loop reads CASSDPEGARGYTF. The CDR3 bases are TGCGCCAGCAGTGACCCCGAGGGGGCGCGCGGCTACACCTTC.

The chain joins TRBV6-5 to TRBJ2-7; a possible D gene is TRBD2 (5 bases). The germline V and J ends were trimmed by 6 bases and 0 bases, with 12 bases remaining between them. This CDR3 has 14 amino acids. In germline, CDR1 is MNHEY, CDR2 SVGAGI. The CDR3 sequence is CASSLSGVSYEQYF. For the CDR3, the DNA is TGTGCCAGCAGCCTCAGCGGCGTCTCCTACGAGCAGTACTTC.

The V call is TRBV28, the J call TRBJ2-7; 9 bases are shared with TRBD2. The trim removed 4 bases at V and 2 bases at J, leaving 9 bases unmatched. CDR1 and CDR2 (germline): MDHEN, SYDVKM. CDR3 length: 16 amino acids. CDR3: CASSSVGLAGTYEQYV. CDR3 bases: TGTGCCAGCAGTTCCGTCGGGCTAGCGGGAACCTACGAGCAGTACGTC.

This clone was found a few times. The chain has TRBV6-5 and TRBJ1-1; 9 bases are a match to TRBD1. The CDR3 loop spans 14 amino acids. The germline V gene encodes CDR1 MNHEY and CDR2 SVGAGI. V gave up 6 bases and J gave up 6 bases; unmatched junction bases: 8. The CDR3 protein is CASSPGTGSAEAFF. The CDR3 DNA reads as TGTGCCAGCAGCCCCGGGACAGGGAGCGCTGAAGCTTTCTTT.

This clone turned up a few times. The J gene is TRBJ1-5, the V gene TRBV7-9; D might be TRBD1 (6 bases). CDR3 length: 16 amino acids. Germline V lookup: CDR1 SEHNR, CDR2 FQNEAQ (reference sequence). Trimming took off 3 bases at V and 2 bases at J, with 14 bases between the two ends. CDR3 bases: TGTGCCAGCAGCTTGGGCCGGGACATGGGCAATCAGCCCCAGCATTTT. Translated: CASSLGRDMGNQPQHF. Filled out from reference TRBV7-9 and TRBJ1-5, the complete variable domain reads DTGVSQNPRHKITKRGQNVTFRCDPISEHNRLYWYRQTLGQGPEFLTYFQNEAQLEKSRLLSDRFSAERPKGSFSTLEIQRTEQGDSAMYLCASSLGRDMGNQPQHFGDGTRLSIL.

In this sample, this clone turned up a few times. This sequence joins TRBV10-2 and TRBJ2-7; D may be TRBD2 (5 bases). The CDR3 runs 12 residues. Germline V CDR1 and CDR2: WSHSY, SAAADI. Trimming took 7 bases from V and 3 from J, leaving 10 bases between them. CDR3 in DNA: TGCGCCAGCAAAGGAGGCAGCTACGAGCAGTACTTC. It codes for CASKGGSYEQYF.

V is TRBV25-1 and J is TRBJ1-1, with 8 positions matching TRBD1. With 4 bases clipped from V and 0 bases from J, the junction kept 4 bases outside the gene matches. Germline assignment: CDR1 MGHDK and CDR2 SYGVNS. This CDR3 spans 15 amino acids. The DNA of the CDR3 is TGTGCCAGCAGTGTAGGACAGGGTTTGAACACTGAAGCTTTCTTT. Its protein is CASSVGQGLNTEAFF.

The chain is built from TRBV10-2 and TRBJ1-5, with 7 bases fitting TRBD1. V lost 6 bases, J lost 1 base, and 9 bases stayed unmatched. Germline V gene sequence: CDR1 WSHSY, CDR2 SAAADI. The CDR3 spans 16 residues. CDR3 loop: CASSYFGQDSNQPQHF. Written as DNA, the CDR3 is TGCGCCAGCAGCTACTTTGGACAGGACAGCAATCAGCCCCAGCATTTT.

Of note for this clone: One end of the junction is discordant with germline, which a read error may explain. This sequence joins TRBV27 and TRBJ1-6; 11 bases fit TRBD1. The CDR3 loop spans 20 amino acids. Germline V gene sequence: CDR1 MNHEY, CDR2 SMNVEV (reference sequence). Written as DNA, the CDR3 is TGTGCCAGCAGTTTATCGAGGGGGCGCGGACAGGGGGCACGCAATTCACTCCTCCACTTT. This encodes CASSLSRGRGQGARNSLLHF.

J is TRBJ2-3 and V is TRBV27, with D maybe TRBD1 (5 bases). CDR3 length equals 14 residues. Trimming pared 4 bases from V and 3 bases from J, leaving 11 bases between. Germline V gives CDR1 MNHEY, CDR2 SMNVEV (reference sequence). The CDR3 loop is CASSSGLRTDTQYF. In DNA, the CDR3 is TGTGCCAGCAGTTCAGGGTTGAGGACAGATACGCAGTATTTT.

The chain is built from TRBV25-1 and TRBJ1-2, with no clear D. Germline-derived CDR1 and CDR2 are MGHDK and SYGVNS. V gave up 6 bases and J gave up 0 bases, with 8 bases separating them. This CDR3 is 13 amino acids long. The chain's CDR3 is CASSTVTNYGYTF. CDR3 bases: TGTGCCAGCAGCACAGTGACTAACTATGGCTACACCTTC.